These 10 T cell receptor beta chains were sequenced from one sample in a study of T cell clonality in common variable immunodeficiency. Using immunoSEQ multiplex PCR, the repertoire was profiled, and TCRdb retains in-frame clones only, with some absent. Recorded here are some 40,000 clones, with no singletons, and the ten leading clones hold approximately 4%. The sample consisted of peripheral blood mononuclear cells. Receptors originate from a person aged 18 to 75 in good health.

A remark on this clone: From the germline J gene comes the end of the CDR3, since the read stops 3 residues before it. This rearrangement joins TRBV29-1 to TRBJ2-3; TRBD1 agrees at 7 bases. Germline V gene data show CDR1 as SQVTM and CDR2 as ANQGSEA. This CDR3 spans 14 amino acids. CDR3: CSVSFNRDSQPQYF. The CDR3 bases that were read are TGCAGCGTTTCCTTCAACAGGGACAGTCAGCCG.

This clone was counted at least ten times. The read finishes 3 residues shy of the CDR3 end, and the germline J gene is used to complete it. The genes are TRBV4-1 and TRBJ1-5; D not resolved. CDR3 length: 16 residues. Germline assignment: CDR1 MGHRA and CDR2 YSYEKL. Trimming removed 1 base from V and 2 bases from J, with 12 bases in between. The covered CDR3 bases are TGCGCCAGCAGCCAAGGGTCCCAGGTTGGCAATCAGCCC. Residues: CASSQGSQVGNQP. The CDR3 reads in full as CASSQGSQVGNQPQHF.

This clone was detected ten times or more. The read is 3 residues too short to cover the CDR3 end, so that end is filled in from the germline J gene. The chain couples TRBV20-1 to TRBJ1-5; D is perhaps TRBD1 (5 bases). CDR1 DFQATT and CDR2 SNEGSKA come from the germline V gene (reference sequence). There are 12 residues in the CDR3. V lost 3 bases, J lost 7 bases, and 10 bases lay in between. CDR3 bases read: TGCAGTGCTAGCGGGGGAGGGCAGCCC. Protein sequence: CSASGGGQP. The whole CDR3 is CSASGGGQPQHF.

Regarding this clone: With a much larger clone just one base away, this may be a read error. The sequenced fragment ends 3 residues before the CDR3 boundary, so the rest is inferred from the germline J gene. V is TRBV7-8 and J is TRBJ2-2, with D unresolved. This CDR3 comprises 15 residues. Germline V lookup: CDR1 SGHVS, CDR2 FQNEAQ. CDR3 amino acids: CASSPELATNEKLFF. CDR3 DNA (partial): TGTGCCAGCAGCCCCGAGTTAGCAACTAATGAAAAG. The variable domain in full, with the rest retrieved from reference TRBV7-8 and TRBJ2-2, is GAGVSQSPRYKVAKRGQDVALRCDPISGHVSLFWYQQALGQGPEFLTYFQNEAQLDKSGLPSDRFFAERPEGSVSTLKIQRTQQEDSAVYLCASSPELATNEKLFFGEGSRLTVL.

This clone was found many times. The read ends 3 residues early relative to the CDR3; the germline J gene fills the gap. The rearrangement links TRBV5-4 to TRBJ1-2, with D tentatively TRBD1 (6 bases). The CDR3 totals 15 residues. The germline V and J ends were trimmed by 4 bases and 4 bases, with 17 bases remaining between them. Germline CDR1 is SGHNT and CDR2 is YYREEE (reference sequence). Partial CDR3 DNA: TGTGCCAGCAGCCGATCCGACAGGCCCTCCTATGGC. Translated: CASSRSDRPSYG. The full CDR3 protein is CASSRSDRPSYGYTF.

This clone was detected many times. Read data end 3 residues before the CDR3 end; the end is taken from the germline J gene. The V gene is TRBV29-1, the J gene TRBJ1-5; 7 positions match TRBD1. The J segment lost 6 bases and the V segment lost 4 bases, leaving 6 bases of the junction unmatched. In germline, CDR1 is SQVTM, CDR2 ANQGSEA. The CDR3 spans 13 residues. The covered CDR3 bases are TGCAGCGTTGCACAGGGGCTCGGTCAGCCC. Its translation: CSVAQGLGQP. The full CDR3 is CSVAQGLGQPQHF. Supplemented by reference TRBV29-1 and TRBJ1-5, the full variable domain reads SAVISQKPSRDICQRGTSLTIQCQVDSQVTMMFWYRQQPGQSLTLIATANQGSEATYESGFVIDKFPISRPNLTFSTLTVSNMSPEDSSIYLCSVAQGLGQPQHFGDGTRLSIL.

This clone was seen repeatedly, ten times or more. From the germline J gene comes the end of the CDR3, since the read stops 3 residues before it. The rearrangement joins TRBV25-1 to TRBJ1-2; TRBD1 matches at 8 bases. The germline gives CDR1 MGHDK, CDR2 SYGVNS. V lost 1 base, J lost 3 bases, and 25 bases stayed unmatched. CDR3 length: 22 residues. Here the CDR3 reads CASSELLWRFGRTGWFDYGYTF. Partial CDR3 DNA: TGTGCCAGCAGTGAATTGTTATGGAGATTTGGTCGGACAGGGTGGTTTGACTATGGC.

This clone was detected only a few times. The read ends 3 residues shy of where the CDR3 ends; the end is completed using the germline J gene. The J gene is TRBJ2-7, the V gene TRBV13; 8 bases match TRBD1. The J segment lost 3 bases and the V segment lost 4 bases, leaving 8 bases of the junction unmatched. The germline V gene has CDR1 PRHDT and CDR2 FYEKMQ (reference sequence). The CDR3 spans 15 residues. CDR3 DNA (partial): TGTGCCAGCAGCTCCAGAAAACAGGGGGGCTACGAG. Translated, it gives CASSSRKQGGYE. Given in full, the CDR3 is CASSSRKQGGYEQYF.

This clone was picked up many times. The observed sequence ends 3 residues before the CDR3 terminus, with the missing tail filled in from the germline J gene. This chain links TRBV20-1 with TRBJ2-1; TRBD2 aligns across 16 bases. The germline CDR1 and CDR2 sequences are DFQATT and SNEGSKA (reference sequence). CDR3 size: 20 residues. With 3 bases clipped from V and 8 bases from J, the junction kept 19 bases outside the gene matches. CDR3 amino acids: CSASASGTSGRAKSFDEQFF. The CDR3 bases that were read are TGCAGTGCTAGCGCTTCCGGGACTAGCGGGAGGGCCAAATCCTTCGATGAG.

In regard to this clone: The sequence runs out 3 residues before the end of the CDR3; the remainder is reconstructed from the germline J gene. The J gene is TRBJ2-2, the V gene TRBV2; D uncertain. This CDR3 is 15 amino acids long. Looked up from germline, CDR1 is SNHLY and CDR2 is FYNNEI. Trimming left V 0 bases short and J 2 bases short, with 7 bases between. CDR3 loop: CASSEALYNTGELFF. The DNA read from the CDR3 is TGTGCCAGCAGTGAAGCTCTTTATAACACCGGGGAG.